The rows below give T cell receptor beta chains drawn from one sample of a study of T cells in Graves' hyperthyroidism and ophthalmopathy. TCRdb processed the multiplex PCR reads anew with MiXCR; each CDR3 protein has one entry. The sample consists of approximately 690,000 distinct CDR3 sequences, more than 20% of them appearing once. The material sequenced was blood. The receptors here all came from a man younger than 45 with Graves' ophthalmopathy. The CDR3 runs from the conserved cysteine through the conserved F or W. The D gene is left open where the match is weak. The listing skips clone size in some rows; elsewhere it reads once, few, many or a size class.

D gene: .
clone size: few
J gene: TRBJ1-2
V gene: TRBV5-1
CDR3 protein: CASSGGRTTNYGYTF
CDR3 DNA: TGCGCCAGCAGTGGAGGGAGGACTACTAACTATGGCTACACCTTC

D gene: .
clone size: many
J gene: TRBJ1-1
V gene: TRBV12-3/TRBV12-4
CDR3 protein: CASSLAKNTEAFF
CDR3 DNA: TGTGCCAGCAGTTTGGCAAAGAACACTGAAGCTTTCTTT

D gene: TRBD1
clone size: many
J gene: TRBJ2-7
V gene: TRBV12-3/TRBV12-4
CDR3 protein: CASSLHRDRGGEQYF
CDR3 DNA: TGTGCCAGCAGCCTTCACCGGGACAGGGGCGGAGAGCAGTACTTC

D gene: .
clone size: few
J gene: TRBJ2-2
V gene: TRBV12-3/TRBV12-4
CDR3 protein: CASSSSGVEAGELFF
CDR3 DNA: TGTGCCAGCAGTTCCTCCGGGGTGGAGGCCGGGGAGCTGTTTTTT

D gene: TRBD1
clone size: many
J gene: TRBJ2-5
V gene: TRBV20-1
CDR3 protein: CSAGPQDGDRGYRKLETQYF
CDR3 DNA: TGCAGTGCTGGACCTCAGGACGGGGACAGGGGGTATCGGAAATTAGAGACCCAGTACTTC

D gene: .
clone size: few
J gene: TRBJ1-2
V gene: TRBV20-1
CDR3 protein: CSASTTQTNYGYTF
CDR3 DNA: TGCAGTGCTAGTACCACCCAGACCAACTATGGCTACACCTTC

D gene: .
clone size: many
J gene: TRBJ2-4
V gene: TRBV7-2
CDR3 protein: CASSNRGRELNIQYF
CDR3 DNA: TGTGCCAGCAGCAACCGGGGCAGGGAGTTAAACATTCAGTACTTC

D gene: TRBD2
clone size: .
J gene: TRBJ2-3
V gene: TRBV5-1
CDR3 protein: CASSPPKAGGGADTQYF
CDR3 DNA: TGCGCCAGCAGCCCCCCGAAAGCGGGAGGAGGGGCAGATACGCAGTATTTT

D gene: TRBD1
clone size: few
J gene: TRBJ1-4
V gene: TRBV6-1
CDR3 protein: CASRDSGTGREKLFF
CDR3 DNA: TGTGCCAGCAGGGACTCCGGGACAGGGCGTGAAAAACTGTTTTTT

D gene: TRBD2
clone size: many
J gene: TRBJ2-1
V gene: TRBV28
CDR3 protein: CASSFSAGRGRDYEQFF
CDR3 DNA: TGTGCCAGCAGTTTCTCCGCCGGGAGGGGGAGGGATTATGAGCAGTTCTTC

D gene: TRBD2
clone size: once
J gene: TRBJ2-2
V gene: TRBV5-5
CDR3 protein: CASSTNPGLAANTGELFF
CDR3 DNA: TGTGCCAGCAGCACAAATCCGGGACTAGCGGCGAACACCGGGGAGCTGTTTTTT

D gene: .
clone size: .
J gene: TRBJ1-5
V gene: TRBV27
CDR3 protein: CASSFTGASNQPQHF
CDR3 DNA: TGTGCCAGCAGTTTCACGGGGGCGAGCAATCAGCCCCAGCATTTT

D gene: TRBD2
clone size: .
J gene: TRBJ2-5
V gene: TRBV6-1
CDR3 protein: CASKQVRGGMSQETQYF
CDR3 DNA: TGTGCCAGCAAACAAGTCCGGGGAGGGATGAGTCAAGAGACCCAGTACTTC

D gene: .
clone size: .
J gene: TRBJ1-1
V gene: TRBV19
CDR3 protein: CASRTGYVTEAFF
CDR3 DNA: TGTGCCAGTAGAACAGGGTACGTGACTGAAGCTTTCTTT

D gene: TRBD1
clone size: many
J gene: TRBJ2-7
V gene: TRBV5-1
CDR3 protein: CASSGPGTGSGDYEQYF
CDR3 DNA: TGCGCCAGCAGCGGTCCCGGGACAGGGTCAGGAGACTACGAGCAGTACTTC

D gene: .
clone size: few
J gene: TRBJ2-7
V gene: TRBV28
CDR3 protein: CASRGGQRSSYEQYF
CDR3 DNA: TGTGCCAGCAGGGGAGGACAGCGGAGCTCCTACGAGCAGTACTTC

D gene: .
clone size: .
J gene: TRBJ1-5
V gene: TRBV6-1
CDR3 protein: CASSEAGPSATYSNQPQHF
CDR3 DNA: TGTGCCAGCAGTGAAGCAGGGCCGAGTGCCACTTATAGCAATCAGCCCCAGCATTTT

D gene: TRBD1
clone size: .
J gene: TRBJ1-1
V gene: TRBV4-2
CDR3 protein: CASSQFQGAGTEAFF
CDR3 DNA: TGTGCCAGCAGCCAATTTCAGGGGGCCGGCACTGAAGCTTTCTTT

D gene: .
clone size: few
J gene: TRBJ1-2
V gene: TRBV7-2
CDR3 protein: CASTLTGANGYTF
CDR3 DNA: TGTGCCAGCACCCTTACAGGAGCAAATGGCTACACCTTC

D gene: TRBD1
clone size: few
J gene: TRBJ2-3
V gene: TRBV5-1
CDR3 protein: CASSRLGTGGSLSTDTQYF
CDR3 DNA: TGCGCCAGCAGCCGACTAGGGACAGGGGGCTCTCTGAGCACAGATACGCAGTATTTT

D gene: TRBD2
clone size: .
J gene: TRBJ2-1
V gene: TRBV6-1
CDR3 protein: CASRGNLDPSGLAGPHTYNEQFF
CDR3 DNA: TGTGCCAGCAGGGGGAACTTAGATCCCTCGGGACTAGCGGGTCCCCACACCTACAATGAGCAGTTCTTC

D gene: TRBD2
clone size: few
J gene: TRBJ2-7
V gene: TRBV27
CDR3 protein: CASSLAAGNSYEQYF
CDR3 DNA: TGTGCCAGCAGTTTAGCAGCGGGGAACTCCTACGAGCAGTACTTC

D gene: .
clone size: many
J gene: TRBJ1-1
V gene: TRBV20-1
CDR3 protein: CSGTEFGGANTEAFF
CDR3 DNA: TGCAGTGGCACAGAGTTTGGGGGGGCGAACACTGAAGCTTTCTTT

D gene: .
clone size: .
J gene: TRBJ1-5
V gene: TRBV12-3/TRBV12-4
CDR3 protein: CASSLNSQVVNQPQHF
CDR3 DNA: TGTGCCAGCAGTTTAAATTCCCAGGTTGTCAATCAGCCCCAGCATTTT

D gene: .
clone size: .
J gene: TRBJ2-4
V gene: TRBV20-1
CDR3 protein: CSAIAKNIQYF
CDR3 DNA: TGCAGTGCTATCGCGAAAAACATTCAGTACTTC

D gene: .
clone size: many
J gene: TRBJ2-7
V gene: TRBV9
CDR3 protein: CASSPSTSSYEQYF
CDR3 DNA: TGTGCCAGCAGTCCCAGCACGAGCTCCTACGAGCAGTACTTC

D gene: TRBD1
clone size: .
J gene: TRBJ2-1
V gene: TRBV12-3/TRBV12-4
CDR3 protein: CASSLSQGAGGQFF
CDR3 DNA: TGTGCCAGCAGTTTGAGTCAGGGGGCGGGTGGGCAGTTCTTC

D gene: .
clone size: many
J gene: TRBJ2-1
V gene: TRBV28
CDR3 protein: CASSPARSSYNEQFF
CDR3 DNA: TGTGCCAGCAGCCCCGCTCGGAGCTCCTACAATGAGCAGTTCTTC

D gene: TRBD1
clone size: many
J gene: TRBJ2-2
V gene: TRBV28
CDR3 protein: CASSLGTGANTGELFF
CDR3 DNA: TGTGCCAGCAGTTTGGGGACAGGAGCGAACACCGGGGAGCTGTTTTTT

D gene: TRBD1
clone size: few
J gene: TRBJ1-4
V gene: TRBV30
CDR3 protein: CAWRIQGAEKLFF
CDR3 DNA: TGTGCCTGGAGGATCCAGGGGGCTGAAAAACTGTTTTTT

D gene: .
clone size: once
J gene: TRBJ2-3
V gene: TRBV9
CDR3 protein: CASSVVSSDTQYF
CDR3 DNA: TGTGCCAGCAGCGTAGTTTCATCGGATACGCAGTATTTT

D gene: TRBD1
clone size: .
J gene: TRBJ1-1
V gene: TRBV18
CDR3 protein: CASSPGTGLFTEAFF
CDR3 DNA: TGTGCCAGCTCACCCGGGACAGGCCTCTTCACTGAAGCTTTCTTT

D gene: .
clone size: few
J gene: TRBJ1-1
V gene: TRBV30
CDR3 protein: CAWSLSVTEAFF
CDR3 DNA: TGTGCCTGGAGTTTGAGTGTTACTGAAGCTTTCTTT

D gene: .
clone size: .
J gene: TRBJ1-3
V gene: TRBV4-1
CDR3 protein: CASSQDRSSSGNTIYF
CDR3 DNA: TGCGCCAGCAGCCAAGATCGGTCGAGCTCTGGAAACACCATATATTTT

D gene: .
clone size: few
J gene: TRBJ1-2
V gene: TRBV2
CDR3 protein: CASGDTSYGYTF
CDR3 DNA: TGTGCCAGTGGGGACACCTCATATGGCTACACCTTC

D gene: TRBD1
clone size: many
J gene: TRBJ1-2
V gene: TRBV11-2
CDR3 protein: CASSLTGFGYTF
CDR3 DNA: TGTGCCAGCAGCTTGACAGGGTTCGGCTACACCTTC

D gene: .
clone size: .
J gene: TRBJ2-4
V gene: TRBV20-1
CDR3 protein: CSARGEAGYIQYF
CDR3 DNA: TGCAGTGCTAGGGGGGAGGCCGGTTACATTCAGTACTTC

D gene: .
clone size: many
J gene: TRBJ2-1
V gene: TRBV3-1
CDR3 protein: CASSQVIADEQFF
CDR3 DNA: TGTGCCAGCAGCCAAGTAATAGCGGACGAGCAGTTCTTC

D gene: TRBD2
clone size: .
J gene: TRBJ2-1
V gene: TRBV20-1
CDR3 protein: CSASSGRAFNEQFF
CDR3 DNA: TGCAGTGCCAGTAGCGGGAGGGCCTTCAATGAGCAGTTCTTC

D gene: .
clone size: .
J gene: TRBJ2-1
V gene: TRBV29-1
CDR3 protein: CSVDRSESGNEQFF
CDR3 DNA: TGCAGCGTTGATCGTAGCGAGAGTGGCAATGAGCAGTTCTTC

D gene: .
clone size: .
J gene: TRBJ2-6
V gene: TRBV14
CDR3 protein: CASSAIPDPSGANVLTF
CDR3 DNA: TGTGCCAGCAGCGCGATCCCGGATCCCTCTGGGGCCAACGTCCTGACTTTC